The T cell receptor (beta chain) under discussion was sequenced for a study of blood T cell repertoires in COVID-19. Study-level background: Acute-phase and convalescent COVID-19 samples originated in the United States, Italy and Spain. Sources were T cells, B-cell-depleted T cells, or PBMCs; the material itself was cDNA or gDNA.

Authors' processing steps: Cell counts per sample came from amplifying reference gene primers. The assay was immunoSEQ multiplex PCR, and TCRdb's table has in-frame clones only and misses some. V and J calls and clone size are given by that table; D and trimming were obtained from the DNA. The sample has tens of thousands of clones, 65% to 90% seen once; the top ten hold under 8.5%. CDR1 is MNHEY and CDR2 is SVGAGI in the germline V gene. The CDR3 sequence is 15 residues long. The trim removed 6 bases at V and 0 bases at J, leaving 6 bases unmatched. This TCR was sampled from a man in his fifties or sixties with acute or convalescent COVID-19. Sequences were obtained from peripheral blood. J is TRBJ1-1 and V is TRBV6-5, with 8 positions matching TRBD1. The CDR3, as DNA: TGTGCCAGCAGGGACAGGGCAGCTTTGAACACTGAAGCTTTCTTT. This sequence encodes CASRDRAALNTEAFF.